This TCR beta chain was identified during a study of Graves' ophthalmopathy and Graves' hyperthyroidism. Findings and limits, study-wide: Among thyroid clonotypes expanded above 0.001 frequency, most also appeared in blood.

For repertoire sequencing, the TCR beta CDR3 regions were amplified from RNA transcripts. The workflow started with a first-round RT-PCR run with HTBI primers and then moved on to a second-round multiplex PCR. Using its own MiXCR run on the multiplex PCR reads, TCRdb lists one record per CDR3 protein. This sample has around 670,000 distinct CDR3 sequences, with roughly 40% found just once. Germline V gene data show CDR1 as DFQATT and CDR2 as SNEGSKA (reference sequence). The length of the CDR3 is 13 residues. The ends were cut back, 3 bases at V and 7 bases at J, with 16 bases in the middle. Exclusion covered patients with other autoimmune diseases or uncontrolled infections (as well as pregnancy or lactation). There are many counts of this clonotype. Its matching antigen is unknown.

Sequencing was performed on peripheral blood. The rearrangement links TRBV20-1 to TRBJ2-7; TRBD2 might be the D (5 bases). The sequence derives from an adult man with Graves' ophthalmopathy. The CDR3 nucleotides read TGCAGTGCTAGTGAGGGAAAGGAGTGGGAGCAGTACTTC. It translates to CSASEGKEWEQYF.